The rows below give T cell receptor beta chains drawn from one sample of a study of naive and memory T cell subsets. A single record per CDR3 protein comes from TCRdb applying MiXCR to the UMI-ligation and nested PCR reads. The table records 100,000 to 150,000 distinct CDR3 sequences, roughly 36% of them present only once. What was sequenced was central memory CD4+ T cells from blood. These receptor sequences come from a human donor in good health. CDR3s include the opening cysteine and the closing phenylalanine or tryptophan. The order of the fields is V gene, J gene, D gene, clone size, CDR3 DNA, CDR3 protein. D genes are given only for firm matches. Clone size is stated in some rows and not others, as once, few, many or a class when expanded.

V gene: TRBV5-1
J gene: TRBJ2-1
D gene: .
clone size: .
CDR3 DNA: TGCGCCAGCAGCTTGTTTGACAGGCCCGTTTACAATGAGCAGTTCTTC
CDR3 protein: CASSLFDRPVYNEQFF

V gene: TRBV30
J gene: TRBJ2-4
D gene: .
clone size: few
CDR3 DNA: TGTGCCTGGAGTCCAGACTCAGGCAAAAACATTCAGTACTTC
CDR3 protein: CAWSPDSGKNIQYF

V gene: TRBV11-2
J gene: TRBJ1-1
D gene: .
clone size: .
CDR3 DNA: TGTGCCAGCAGCTTTCCAAACACTGAAGCTTTCTTT
CDR3 protein: CASSFPNTEAFF

V gene: TRBV2
J gene: TRBJ2-7
D gene: .
clone size: few
CDR3 DNA: TGTGCCAGCAGGGAAGGAACCTACGAGCAGTACTTC
CDR3 protein: CASREGTYEQYF

V gene: TRBV5-6
J gene: TRBJ2-1
D gene: .
clone size: few
CDR3 DNA: TGTGCCAGCAGACTCGGGTTTCGTGAGTTCTTC
CDR3 protein: CASRLGFREFF

V gene: TRBV20-1
J gene: TRBJ2-7
D gene: .
clone size: .
CDR3 DNA: TGCAGTGCTCGACAGACACAATACGAGCAGTACTTC
CDR3 protein: CSARQTQYEQYF

V gene: TRBV20-1
J gene: TRBJ2-3
D gene: .
clone size: .
CDR3 DNA: TGCAGTGCTAGAGCGGGAGTTACATCAGATACGCAGTATTTT
CDR3 protein: CSARAGVTSDTQYF

V gene: TRBV14
J gene: TRBJ2-7
D gene: .
clone size: .
CDR3 DNA: TGTGCCAGCAGCCAGCTGGGCGGGTCGAGGGGCGAGCAGTACTTC
CDR3 protein: CASSQLGGSRGEQYF

V gene: TRBV20-1
J gene: TRBJ1-4
D gene: .
clone size: few
CDR3 DNA: TGCAGTGCTAGAGCGGGCCGGGCGTTTTTT
CDR3 protein: CSARAGRAFF

V gene: TRBV9
J gene: TRBJ2-2
D gene: .
clone size: few
CDR3 DNA: TGTGCCAGCAGCGTAATCACCGGGGAGCTGTTTTTT
CDR3 protein: CASSVITGELFF

V gene: TRBV10-3
J gene: TRBJ2-1
D gene: TRBD1
clone size: .
CDR3 DNA: TGTGCCATCAGATCGGACAGGGGAAGCAATGAGCAGTTCTTC
CDR3 protein: CAIRSDRGSNEQFF

V gene: TRBV29-1
J gene: TRBJ1-1
D gene: .
clone size: .
CDR3 DNA: TGCAGCGTTGCGGGCCCCTCAGGGTCGGCTTTCTTT
CDR3 protein: CSVAGPSGSAFF

V gene: TRBV29-1
J gene: TRBJ1-1
D gene: TRBD1
clone size: .
CDR3 DNA: TGCAGCATAGACAGGGGGCGGAACACTGAAGCTTTCTTT
CDR3 protein: CSIDRGRNTEAFF

V gene: TRBV20-1
J gene: TRBJ2-7
D gene: .
clone size: .
CDR3 DNA: TGCAGTGTGACGACTTCCTACGAGCAGTACTTC
CDR3 protein: CSVTTSYEQYF

V gene: TRBV7-2
J gene: TRBJ1-5
D gene: TRBD1
clone size: many
CDR3 DNA: TGTGCCAGCAGCCGGGACAGGGGGCATCAGCCCCAGCATTTT
CDR3 protein: CASSRDRGHQPQHF

V gene: TRBV28
J gene: TRBJ1-3
D gene: .
clone size: .
CDR3 DNA: TGTGCCAGCAGCTTATCGGGAACCGGGCTTGCGTACACCATATATTTT
CDR3 protein: CASSLSGTGLAYTIYF